The 23 T cell receptor beta chains below come from one sample, sequenced in a study of shared T cell receptors in the human thymus. Sequencing used immunoSEQ multiplex PCR; TCRdb keeps in-frame clones, though not all of them. Here the sample spans hundreds of thousands of clones, roughly 90% being singletons. The same data also contributed to another study, on human thymus T cells.

Input material: thymocytes. The receptor source for this set is a boy less than two years old with a congenital heart defect.

This clone was found once. This rearrangement joins TRBV6-5 to TRBJ1-1; 7 nucleotides match TRBD1. The CDR3 is made up of 14 amino acids. CDR1 MNHEY and CDR2 SVGAGI come from the germline V gene. The trim removed 4 bases at V and 1 base at J, leaving 3 bases unmatched. The CDR3 nucleotides read TGTGCCAGCAGTTTGGGACAGACGAACACTGAAGCTTTCTTT. Protein: CASSLGQTNTEAFF.

DNA for the CDR3: TGTGCCAGCAGCTTAGAATGTATGGGGACTAGCGGGGAATGGTCCTACAATGAGCAGTTCTTC. It yields the protein CASSLECMGTSGEWSYNEQFF. J is TRBJ2-1 and V is TRBV7-8, with 13 bases identical to TRBD2. Germline CDR1 SGHVS, CDR2 FQNEAQ. The CDR3 is 21 amino acids. Germline trimming cut 1 base from V and 1 base from J; bases unmatched to any gene: 13.

V usage is TRBV11-3 and J usage is TRBJ2-5, with a weak D call TRBD2 (6 bases). Trimming shortened V by 5 bases and J by 2 bases, and 12 bases separated the two germline ends. The CDR3 covers 14 residues. The germline V gene encodes CDR1 SGHNT and CDR2 YENEEA. In DNA, the CDR3 is TGTGCCAGCAGCCCTGGGACTCGACAAGAGACCCAGTACTTC. It yields the protein CASSPGTRQETQYF.

The chain is built from TRBV5-6 and TRBJ2-7; 14 bases are shared with TRBD2. This CDR3 spans 17 amino acids. Germline assignment: CDR1 SGHDT and CDR2 YYEEEE. Trimming took 3 bases from V and 2 from J; bases not matched to a gene: 7. CDR3 sequence: CASSSGLAGGLTYEQYF. In nucleotides, the CDR3 is TGTGCCAGCAGCTCCGGACTAGCGGGAGGTCTAACCTACGAGCAGTACTTC. Together with reference TRBV5-6 and TRBJ2-7, the CDR3 gives the full variable domain: DAGVTQSPTHLIKTRGQQVTLRCSPKSGHDTVSWYQQALGQGPQFIFQYYEEEERQRGNFPDRFSGHQFPNYSSELNVNALLLGDSALYLCASSSGLAGGLTYEQYFGPGTRLTVT.

The CDR3 DNA sequence: TGCAGCGTTGGCGGGACTAGCGGGCACAATGAGCAGTTCTTC. Protein: CSVGGTSGHNEQFF. The chain joins TRBV29-1 to TRBJ2-1, with 12 bases that match TRBD2. The CDR3 is made up of 14 amino acids. CDR1 and CDR2 (germline): SQVTM, ANQGSEA. With V trimmed by 4 bases and J by 5 bases, 3 bases remained unmatched.

The chain combines TRBV9 with TRBJ2-5; 8 nucleotides line up with TRBD1. Trimming cost V 1 base and J 5 bases; bases outside gene matches: 4. The CDR3 is 14 amino acids. The germline V gene encodes CDR1 SGDLS and CDR2 YYNGEE. Here the CDR3 reads CASSVPDRAETQYF. The CDR3 DNA reads TGTGCCAGCAGCGTACCGGACAGGGCCGAGACCCAGTACTTC.

The V gene is TRBV7-9, the J gene TRBJ2-5; a weak D match, TRBD2 (6 bases). The CDR3 is made up of 16 amino acids. V was pared by 1 base and J by 4 bases, with 16 bases between. The germline gives CDR1 SEHNR, CDR2 FQNEAQ (reference sequence). CDR3 loop: CASSLGTTRGSETQYF. The CDR3 DNA is TGTGCCAGCAGCTTAGGGACTACCCGAGGGTCAGAGACCCAGTACTTC.

This clone was observed once. The genes are TRBV2 and TRBJ1-5, with D maybe TRBD1 (6 bases). The CDR3 length is 14 residues. Trimming removed 9 bases from V and 3 bases from J, with 15 bases in between. Germline V gene data show CDR1 as SNHLY and CDR2 as FYNNEI. CDR3 sequence reads: CASGPGQLNQPQHF. CDR3 coding DNA: TGTGCCAGTGGACCGGGACAACTCAATCAGCCCCAGCATTTT.

A few counts support this clone. The chain combines TRBV10-3 with TRBJ2-3; possible D gene TRBD2, 5 bases. The V gene lost 3 bases and the J gene lost 4 bases, with 14 bases spanning the gap. This CDR3 comprises 15 residues. Germline V gene data show CDR1 as ENHRY and CDR2 as SYGVKD. The CDR3 here is CAISEGAGRPDTQYF. CDR3 nucleotides: TGTGCCATCAGTGAAGGCGCGGGTCGGCCAGATACGCAGTATTTT.

The rearrangement links TRBV5-1 to TRBJ1-1, with D possibly TRBD1 on 5 matching bases. Per germline, CDR1 SGHRS and CDR2 YFSETQ. This CDR3 comprises 16 residues. Trimming took off 6 bases at V and 1 base at J, with 19 bases between the two ends. The CDR3 region is CASKGPARAENTEAFF. The CDR3 DNA reads TGCGCCAGCAAGGGGCCGGCCAGGGCAGAGAACACTGAAGCTTTCTTT.

The rearrangement uses TRBV29-1 and TRBJ2-1, with D maybe TRBD1 (6 bases). V was trimmed by 5 bases and J by 7 bases, leaving 21 bases between them. The germline gives CDR1 SQVTM, CDR2 ANQGSEA. The CDR3 runs 15 residues. CDR3: CSVRGQPGKVNEQFF. CDR3 nucleotide sequence: TGCAGCGTTAGAGGACAGCCCGGTAAAGTAAATGAGCAGTTCTTC.

This clone was found once. In DNA form, the CDR3 reads TGTGCCAGCAGTCCGGTGGAGCTTGGGTTTTCGGGGACTAAGAGAATGGGCTACACCTTC. Amino acids: CASSPVELGFSGTKRMGYTF. This sequence joins TRBV6-4 and TRBJ1-2; weak D call: TRBD1 (5 bases). The ends were cut back, 5 bases at V and 8 bases at J, with 36 bases in the middle. Germline CDR1 MRHNA, CDR2 SNTAGT. This CDR3 is built from 20 residues.

The V gene is TRBV4-2, the J gene TRBJ2-7; 10 nucleotides align to TRBD2. J gave up 1 base and V 0 bases, and 9 bases lay outside the gene matches. Germline V CDR1 and CDR2: LGHNA, YNFKEQ. The CDR3 sequence is 18 residues long. CDR3 DNA: TGTGCCAGCAGCCAAGACCCAGCGGGAGGGCCTTATTCCTACGAGCAGTACTTC. It encodes CASSQDPAGGPYSYEQYF.

The rearrangement joins TRBV6-4 to TRBJ2-7; the match to TRBD1 covers 9 bases. CDR3 length: 17 residues. V lost 7 bases, J lost 0 bases, and 13 bases stayed unmatched. Germline V gives CDR1 MRHNA, CDR2 SNTAGT. This chain's CDR3 is CASTGPRRDRVSYEQYF. As DNA, the CDR3 is TGTGCCAGCACTGGACCGCGAAGGGACAGGGTCTCCTACGAGCAGTACTTC.

This chain joins TRBV4-1 and TRBJ2-3, with TRBD2 identical over 7 bases. Germline CDR1 reads MGHRA; CDR2 reads YSYEKL. CDR3 size: 16 residues. V lost 0 bases and J lost 4; bases outside the gene matches: 7. The CDR3 sequence is CASSQDRGGPPDTQYF. The CDR3 DNA is TGCGCCAGCAGCCAAGATAGGGGAGGGCCACCAGATACGCAGTATTTT.

V and J are TRBV11-3 and TRBJ1-3; D is unresolved. Between the trimmed V and J ends, which lost 0 bases and 2 bases, there was a span of 8 bases. Germline lookup yields CDR1 SGHNT and CDR2 YENEEA. CDR3 length: 15 residues. The DNA for the CDR3 is TGTGCCAGCAGCTTAGATGGCCAGGCTGGAAACACCATATATTTT. The encoded protein is CASSLDGQAGNTIYF. Together with reference TRBV11-3 and TRBJ1-3, the CDR3 gives the full variable domain: EAGVVQSPRYKIIEKKQPVAFWCNPISGHNTLYWYLQNLGQGPELLIRYENEEAVDDSQLPKDRFSAERLKGVDSTLKIQPAELGDSAVYLCASSLDGQAGNTIYFGEGSWLTVV.

V is TRBV5-6 and J is TRBJ2-7; D not certain. V lost 3 bases to trimming and J lost 1 base, with 14 bases between them. The CDR3 extends over 15 amino acids. Germline lookup yields CDR1 SGHDT and CDR2 YYEEEE. The CDR3 is CASSSDLQVSYEQYF. In DNA, the CDR3 is TGTGCCAGCAGCTCTGACCTTCAGGTTTCCTACGAGCAGTACTTC.

The chain joins TRBV27 to TRBJ2-7; 9 bases align to TRBD2. The germline gives CDR1 MNHEY, CDR2 SMNVEV (reference sequence). V lost 0 bases to trimming and J lost 3 bases; unmatched junction nucleotides: 9. The CDR3 sequence is 17 residues long. The CDR3 nucleotides are TGTGCCAGCAGTTTATCCATCGGGGAAGCGGGAGGCTACGAGCAGTACTTC. This translates into CASSLSIGEAGGYEQYF.

This chain uses TRBV27 with TRBJ2-3; a possible D gene is TRBD2 (5 bases). Germline V gene lookup returns CDR1 MNHEY and CDR2 SMNVEV (reference sequence). This CDR3 is built from 19 residues. The V end was cut by 4 bases, the J end by 2 bases, with 25 bases between. The CDR3 DNA sequence: TGTGCCAGCAGTTCCCGCTCCAAACCAACTAGTACCGTCACAGATACGCAGTATTTT. It codes for CASSSRSKPTSTVTDTQYF.

This chain connects TRBV27 to TRBJ2-3; D is uncertain. Trimming removed 0 bases at V and 4 bases at J, with 11 bases between. Per germline, CDR1 MNHEY and CDR2 SMNVEV (reference sequence). The CDR3 loop spans 15 amino acids. The DNA for the CDR3 is TGTGCCAGCAGTTTATCGTACGAGTATTCAGATACGCAGTATTTT. Translating it yields CASSLSYEYSDTQYF.

The rearrangement links TRBV13 to TRBJ2-3; 8 positions agree with TRBD2. The germline V gene has CDR1 PRHDT and CDR2 FYEKMQ (reference sequence). This CDR3 region has 17 residues. The junction had 10 bases not matched to a gene; V was cut back by 1 base and J by 4 bases. CDR3: CASSLEREGPPADTQYF. The CDR3 nucleotides read TGTGCCAGCAGCTTAGAACGGGAGGGCCCCCCCGCAGATACGCAGTATTTT.

The chain joins TRBV6-1 to TRBJ2-6, with TRBD2 identical over 13 bases. Unmatched junction bases numbered 11, after V lost 0 bases and J lost 0 bases. The CDR3 extends over 22 amino acids. The germline gives CDR1 MNHNS, CDR2 SASEGT. CDR3 protein: CASSEAGLAGMGDHSGANVLTF. The CDR3 DNA sequence: TGTGCCAGCAGTGAAGCGGGACTAGCGGGAATGGGGGACCACTCTGGGGCCAACGTCCTGACTTTC.

This clone appeared a few times. The CDR3 here is CASRNTSSYNEQFF. CDR3 DNA: TGTGCCAGCAGGAACACCAGCTCCTACAATGAGCAGTTCTTC. The rearrangement joins TRBV6-6 to TRBJ2-1, with D hard to call. The CDR3 spans 14 residues. V was cut by 6 bases and J by 0 bases, with 9 bases left in between. Germline assignment: CDR1 MNHNY and CDR2 SVGAGI (reference sequence).